Listed here are 32 T cell receptor beta chains from one sample, sequenced in a study of blood T cell repertoires in COVID-19. Here immunoSEQ multiplex PCR was the method, and the copy in TCRdb shows in-frame clones only, minus some. The sample records under 350,000 clones, around 78% being singletons. What was sequenced was peripheral blood. The origin of the receptors is a man aged 55 to 69 who had recovered from COVID-19.

The genes are TRBV12-5 and TRBJ2-1; TRBD2 agrees at 10 bases. Germline assignment: CDR1 LGHNT and CDR2 FRNRAP. The CDR3 contains 14 residues. Unmatched junction bases numbered 9, after V lost 6 bases and J lost 10 bases. CDR3 coding DNA: TGTGCTAGTGGCAGGCGCAGCGGGAGGGCCGAGCAGTTCTTC. It codes for CASGRRSGRAEQFF.

V gene TRBV10-3 combines with J gene TRBJ1-2; 7 nucleotides align to TRBD1. The CDR3 covers 16 residues. Germline CDR1 is ENHRY and CDR2 is SYGVKD. V trimming: 2 bases; J trimming: 4 bases; junction bases outside the gene matches: 10. Written as DNA, the CDR3 is TGTGCCATCAGTGAGCCCGACAGGGTTTTCGTCTATGGCTACACCTTC. Residues: CAISEPDRVFVYGYTF.

A few counts support this clone. The chain is built from TRBV30 and TRBJ2-3, with 9 bases matching TRBD2. Germline V gene sequence: CDR1 GTSNPN, CDR2 SVGIG (reference sequence). The CDR3 runs to 14 residues. Trimming cost V 4 bases and J 2 bases; bases outside gene matches: 4. In DNA form, the CDR3 reads TGTGCCTGGACTAGCGGGGACCACACAGATACGCAGTATTTT. Protein product: CAWTSGDHTDTQYF.

This chain links TRBV7-2 with TRBJ1-1, with TRBD1 matching over 8 bases. V was clipped by 3 bases and J by 7 bases; unmatched bases: 10. The CDR3 runs to 15 residues. Looked up from germline, CDR1 is SGHTA and CDR2 is FQGNSA. CDR3 sequence reads: CASSLQGAYRDEAFF. In DNA, the CDR3 is TGTGCCAGCAGCTTGCAGGGGGCGTATCGTGATGAAGCTTTCTTT.

This rearrangement joins TRBV7-9 to TRBJ2-7; 8 bases are shared with TRBD1. This CDR3 has 14 residues. V dropped 5 bases and J dropped 5; count of bases not matched to a gene: 8. Germline V gene data show CDR1 as SEHNR and CDR2 as FQNEAQ (reference sequence). The CDR3 nucleotides read TGTGCCAGCAGCGTCTCAGGGGGCATGGACGAGCAGTACTTC. Amino acid sequence: CASSVSGGMDEQYF. The variable domain in full, completed from reference TRBV7-9 and TRBJ2-7, reads DTGVSQNPRHKITKRGQNVTFRCDPISEHNRLYWYRQTLGQGPEFLTYFQNEAQLEKSRLLSDRFSAERPKGSFSTLEIQRTEQGDSAMYLCASSVSGGMDEQYFGPGTRLTVT.

This chain uses TRBV5-1 with TRBJ2-1; D may be TRBD2 (6 bases). From germline, CDR1 is SGHRS and CDR2 YFSETQ. The CDR3 has 15 amino acids. The ends were cut back, 3 bases at V and 0 bases at J, with 10 bases in the middle. The CDR3 sequence is CASSSIGGSYNEQFF. The CDR3, as DNA: TGCGCCAGCAGCTCGATCGGGGGCTCCTACAATGAGCAGTTCTTC. Full variable domain (remainder filled in from reference TRBV5-1 and TRBJ2-1): KAGVTQTPRYLIKTRGQQVTLSCSPISGHRSVSWYQQTPGQGLQFLFEYFSETQRNKGNFPGRFSGRQFSNSRSEMNVSTLELGDSALYLCASSSIGGSYNEQFFGPGTRLTVL.

This chain uses TRBV3-1 (or the pseudogene TRBV3-2) with TRBJ1-3, with 7 nucleotides matching TRBD1. Germline V gene sequence: CDR1 LGHDT, CDR2 YNNKEL (reference sequence). The CDR3 loop spans 15 amino acids. Trimming removed 1 base from V and 4 bases from J; junction bases left unmatched: 4. CDR3 residues: CASSQVGTDGNTIYF. The CDR3 bases are TGTGCCAGCAGCCAAGTCGGGACAGACGGAAACACCATATATTTT.

This chain links TRBV29-1 with TRBJ2-7; 10 nucleotides line up with TRBD2. CDR3 length: 14 amino acids. Germline V gene sequence: CDR1 SQVTM, CDR2 ANQGSEA. Trimming at V came to 7 bases and at J to 7 bases, leaving 13 bases not matched to a gene. The CDR3 spells CSGRLAGLLGEQYF. CDR3 nucleotide sequence: TGCAGCGGCCGACTAGCGGGTCTCCTCGGGGAGCAGTACTTC.

The chain joins TRBV30 to TRBJ1-5, with D unresolved. The germline gives CDR1 GTSNPN, CDR2 SVGIG (reference sequence). The length of the CDR3 is 15 residues. V lost 3 bases and J 4 bases, leaving 16 bases between the germline ends. This CDR3 reads CAWSPMGSQNQPQHF. CDR3 DNA sequence: TGTGCCTGGAGCCCCATGGGGAGCCAAAATCAGCCCCAGCATTTT.

The rearrangement joins TRBV28 to TRBJ2-2; the D gene is possibly TRBD1 (6 bases). Germline CDR1 and CDR2: MDHEN and SYDVKM. The CDR3 loop spans 15 amino acids. The V end lost 6 bases, the J end lost 4 bases, and 15 bases lay between the germline ends. The CDR3 DNA follows: TGTGCCAGCAGACCCGCACAGGGTCGCACCGGGGAGCTGTTTTTT. Translated: CASRPAQGRTGELFF.

The J gene is TRBJ2-1, the V gene TRBV10-2; TRBD2 agrees at 8 bases. This CDR3 region has 15 residues. The V segment lost 6 bases and the J segment 0 bases; nucleotides outside the gene matches: 4. Germline CDR1 WSHSY, CDR2 SAAADI. The CDR3 coding sequence is TGCGCCAGCAGGGTAGCGGGAAGCTCCTACAATGAGCAGTTCTTC. It yields the protein CASRVAGSSYNEQFF.

This chain links TRBV6-5 with TRBJ1-4; 7 bases align to TRBD1. CDR3 length equals 13 residues. Germline values: CDR1 MNHEY, CDR2 SVGAGI. V was clipped by 2 bases and J by 12 bases; unmatched bases: 6. The CDR3 region has the DNA TGTGCCAGCAGTTACGCACCCGACAGGGAACTGTTTTTT. Encoded protein: CASSYAPDRELFF.

The V and J genes are TRBV18 and TRBJ2-3; 9 bases align to TRBD2. Germline V gene lookup returns CDR1 KGHSH and CDR2 LQKENI. V gave up 2 bases and J gave up 0 bases; unmatched junction bases: 6. This CDR3 is built from 17 residues. The DNA of the CDR3 is TGTGCCAGCTCACCAACGCTACTAGCGGGTAGCACAGATACGCAGTATTTT. This sequence encodes CASSPTLLAGSTDTQYF.

V is TRBV11-2 and J is TRBJ1-2; perhaps TRBD1 as D (5 bases). Looked up from germline, CDR1 is SGHAT and CDR2 is FQNNGV. The CDR3 sequence is 13 residues long. Trimming took 1 base from V and 8 from J, leaving 11 bases between them. The chain's CDR3 is CASSLGGGDGYTF. The CDR3 DNA is TGTGCCAGCAGCTTAGGTGGGGGGGACGGCTACACCTTC. The full variable domain, with the rest looked up from reference TRBV11-2 and TRBJ1-2, is EAGVAQSPRYKIIEKRQSVAFWCNPISGHATLYWYQQILGQGPKLLIQFQNNGVVDDSQLPKDRFSAERLKGVDSTLKIQPAKLEDSAVYLCASSLGGGDGYTFGSGTRLTVV.

With regard to this clone: Other DNA sequences of this sample code for an identical CDR3. The chain is built from TRBV5-1 and TRBJ2-1; 10 bases match TRBD2. This CDR3 region has 15 residues. J gave up 4 bases and V 0 bases, and 1 base lay outside the gene matches. CDR1 SGHRS and CDR2 YFSETQ come from the germline V gene. CDR3 coding DNA: TGCGCCAGCAGCTTGGTAGCGGGGGGTTACAATGAGCAGTTCTTC. Protein: CASSLVAGGYNEQFF.

This clone appeared a few times. The V call is TRBV6-4, the J call TRBJ1-5; 7 positions agree with TRBD1. V was clipped by 6 bases and J by 9 bases; unmatched bases: 17. The V gene's germline CDR1 is MRHNA and CDR2 SNTAGT. The CDR3 runs to 16 residues. As DNA, the CDR3 is TGTGCCAGCAGAGCGCTTAGACGACAGGGCGAGGGGCCCCAGCATTTT. Translation gives CASRALRRQGEGPQHF.

The J gene is TRBJ1-2, the V gene TRBV10-2; TRBD1 is a possible D gene (6 bases). Trimming cost V 10 bases and J 6 bases, with 12 bases left between them. In germline, CDR1 is WSHSY, CDR2 SAAADI. This CDR3 is 11 amino acids long. The CDR3 reads CATSQGNGYTF. Written as DNA, the CDR3 is TGCGCCACCAGCCAGGGGAATGGCTACACCTTC.

This sequence joins TRBV3-1 (or the pseudogene TRBV3-2) and TRBJ1-2, with a possible D match to TRBD1 (5 bases). Trimming took off 5 bases at V and 5 bases at J, with 15 bases between the two ends. There are 14 residues in the CDR3. In germline, CDR1 is LGHDT, CDR2 YNNKEL (reference sequence). The CDR3 here is CASSDSDGGYGYTF. CDR3 DNA sequence: TGTGCCAGCAGCGACAGCGACGGTGGTTATGGCTACACCTTC.

The sample holds a few counts of this clone. V is TRBV19 and J is TRBJ2-3; 7 bases are shared with TRBD2. V lost 1 base and J lost 0; bases outside the gene matches: 7. This CDR3 is built from 17 residues. Germline assignment: CDR1 LNHDA and CDR2 SQIVND (reference sequence). In nucleotides, the CDR3 is TGTGCCAGTAGTATAGGGTCCCTAGCGGTGAGCACAGATACGCAGTATTTT. As protein: CASSIGSLAVSTDTQYF. Supplemented by reference TRBV19 and TRBJ2-3, the full variable domain reads DGGITQSPKYLFRKEGQNVTLSCEQNLNHDAMYWYRQDPGQGLRLIYYSQIVNDFQKGDIAEGYSVSREKKESFPLTVTSAQKNPTAFYLCASSIGSLAVSTDTQYFGPGTRLTVL.

The J gene is TRBJ2-1, the V gene TRBV3-1 (or the pseudogene TRBV3-2); 11 bases map to TRBD2. Germline-derived CDR1 and CDR2 are LGHDT and YNNKEL (reference sequence). The CDR3 runs to 15 residues. V trimming: 2 bases; J trimming: 7 bases; junction bases outside the gene matches: 4. CDR3: CASSQLAGGRNEQFF. The CDR3 nucleotides are TGTGCCAGCAGCCAACTAGCGGGAGGAAGGAATGAGCAGTTCTTC.

In this sample, this clone turned up once. The gene calls are TRBV7-6 and TRBJ2-7; D is ambiguous. The CDR3 runs 12 residues. V lost 1 base and J 5 bases, leaving 6 bases between the germline ends. CDR1 is SGHVS, CDR2 FNYEAQ, per germline. This chain's CDR3 is CASSLVYHEQYF. Written as DNA, the CDR3 is TGTGCCAGCAGCTTAGTCTACCACGAGCAGTACTTC.

CDR3 sequence: CASSSTSGRETGELFF. CDR3 sequence (DNA): TGTGCCAGCAGCTCGACTAGCGGGAGAGAAACCGGGGAGCTGTTTTTT. This rearrangement joins TRBV5-5 to TRBJ2-2; TRBD2 matches at 12 bases. Germline V gene lookup returns CDR1 SGHKS and CDR2 YYEKEE (reference sequence). With 3 bases clipped from V and 5 bases from J, the junction kept 5 bases outside the gene matches. The CDR3 extends over 16 amino acids.

The chain employs TRBV5-6 and TRBJ2-5, with 8 bases lining up with TRBD2. V lost 7 bases to trimming and J lost 4 bases; unmatched junction nucleotides: 6. The CDR3 extends over 13 amino acids. Germline V CDR1 and CDR2: SGHDT, YYEEEE. CDR3 nucleotides: TGTGCCAGCTTCAAGCGGGGGATAGAGACCCAGTACTTC. Translation: CASFKRGIETQYF. Combining the CDR3 with reference TRBV5-6 and TRBJ2-5 gives the whole variable domain DAGVTQSPTHLIKTRGQQVTLRCSPKSGHDTVSWYQQALGQGPQFIFQYYEEEERQRGNFPDRFSGHQFPNYSSELNVNALLLGDSALYLCASFKRGIETQYFGPGTRLLVL.

The chain employs TRBV12-2 and TRBJ2-1; no DNA check was done on the table's D call, TRBD2. TRBV12-2 is tagged as a pseudogene. CDR3 size: 16 residues. The DNA of the CDR3 is TGTGCAAGTCGCCACGGGAGGGGGGGTTCGGCCAATGAGCAGTTCTTC. This translates into CASRHGRGGSANEQFF.

The chain couples TRBV9 to TRBJ2-3; 10 bases are a match to TRBD2. The V gene's germline CDR1 is SGDLS and CDR2 YYNGEE. V shed 1 base, J shed 3 bases, and the junction held 5 bases outside the gene matches. The CDR3 length is 16 residues. DNA for the CDR3: TGTGCCAGCAGCGTAAAAGCGGGGGGGCCTACAGATACGCAGTATTTT. Its protein product is CASSVKAGGPTDTQYF. Looking up the rest from reference TRBV9 and TRBJ2-3 gives the full variable domain: DSGVTQTPKHLITATGQRVTLRCSPRSGDLSVYWYQQSLDQGLQFLIQYYNGEERAKGNILERFSAQQFPDLHSELNLSSLELGDSALYFCASSVKAGGPTDTQYFGPGTRLTVL.

The rearrangement uses TRBV19 and TRBJ2-1, with D perhaps TRBD1 (5 bases). The CDR3 is 14 residues long. CDR1 and CDR2 from the germline V gene are LNHDA and SQIVND (reference sequence). The V end was cut by 5 bases, the J end by 7 bases, with 15 bases between. CDR3 loop: CASSLTRASNEQFF. The CDR3 bases are TGTGCCAGTAGTTTAACCAGGGCCTCGAATGAGCAGTTCTTC.

The chain recombines TRBV12-3 or TRBV12-4 with TRBJ2-7, with a weak D call TRBD2 (6 bases). V gave up 5 bases and J gave up 4 bases, with 9 bases separating them. This CDR3 comprises 12 residues. The CDR3 sequence: CASSRGGYEQYF. The DNA for the CDR3 is TGTGCCAGCAGTCGTGGGGGGTACGAGCAGTACTTC.

The chain links TRBV11-2 to TRBJ1-1; D is undetermined. The CDR3 sequence is 15 residues long. Germline V CDR1 and CDR2: SGHAT, FQNNGV. The V end lost 1 base, the J end lost 1 base, and 10 bases lay between the germline ends. CDR3 DNA: TGTGCCAGCAGCTTAGTCACCTACCCGAACACTGAAGCTTTCTTT. Translating it yields CASSLVTYPNTEAFF.

The rearrangement links TRBV18 to TRBJ2-1, with D maybe TRBD2 (6 bases). The ends were cut back, 2 bases at V and 7 bases at J, with 9 bases in the middle. Per germline, CDR1 KGHSH and CDR2 LQKENI. The CDR3 is 13 residues long. DNA of the CDR3: TGTGCCAGCTCACCAGGGGGGTTGAATGAGCAGTTCTTC. It translates to CASSPGGLNEQFF.

V usage is TRBV18 and J usage is TRBJ1-6, with a weak D call TRBD1 (5 bases). Germline-derived CDR1 and CDR2 are KGHSH and LQKENI. The CDR3 spans 15 residues. Trimming cost V 5 bases and J 9 bases, with 17 bases left between them. The CDR3 is CASSDGQARGSPLHF. DNA of the CDR3: TGTGCCAGCTCAGACGGACAAGCGCGGGGTTCACCCCTCCACTTT. Full variable domain (outside the CDR3, taken from reference TRBV18 and TRBJ1-6): NAGVMQNPRHLVRRRGQEARLRCSPMKGHSHVYWYRQLPEEGLKFMVYLQKENIIDESGMPKERFSAEFPKEGPSILRIQQVVRGDSAAYFCASSDGQARGSPLHFGNGTRLTVT.

In this sample, this clone turned up a few times. The chain has TRBV19 and TRBJ2-3, with a possible D match to TRBD2 (6 bases). From germline, CDR1 is LNHDA and CDR2 SQIVND (reference sequence). The CDR3 consists of 16 residues. Trimming left V 4 bases short and J 0 bases short, with 14 bases between. The CDR3 reads CASSTFAGTSTDTQYF. As DNA, the CDR3 is TGTGCCAGTAGTACCTTCGCGGGGACCAGCACAGATACGCAGTATTTT.

The rearrangement uses TRBV5-1 and TRBJ2-3, with TRBD1 matching over 9 bases. J was trimmed by 6 bases and V by 0 bases; bases with no gene match: 5. CDR3 length equals 15 residues. Germline CDR1 SGHRS, CDR2 YFSETQ. As DNA, the CDR3 is TGCGCCAGCAGCTTGGCCGGGGACAGGGTGGATACGCAGTATTTT. Amino acid sequence: CASSLAGDRVDTQYF.